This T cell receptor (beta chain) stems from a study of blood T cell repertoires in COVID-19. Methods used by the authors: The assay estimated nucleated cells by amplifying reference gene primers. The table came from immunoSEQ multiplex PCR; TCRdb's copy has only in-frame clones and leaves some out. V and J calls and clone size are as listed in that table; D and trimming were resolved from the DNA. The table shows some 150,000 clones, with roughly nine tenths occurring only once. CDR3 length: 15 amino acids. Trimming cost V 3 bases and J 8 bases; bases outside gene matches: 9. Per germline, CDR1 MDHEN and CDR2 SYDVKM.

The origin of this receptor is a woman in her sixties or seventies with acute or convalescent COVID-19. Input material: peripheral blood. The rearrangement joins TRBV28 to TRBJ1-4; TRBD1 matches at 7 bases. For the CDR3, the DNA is TGTGCCAGCAGTTTCCCCCACAGGGGTGGCGAAAAACTGTTTTTT. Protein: CASSFPHRGGEKLFF.